This is a list of T cell receptor beta chains from one sample in a study of blood T cell repertoires in COVID-19. The repertoire was sequenced with immunoSEQ multiplex PCR; TCRdb's copy has only in-frame clones and lacks some. The table shows over 150,000 clones, with roughly 83% occurring only once. Source material: peripheral blood. Receptors were obtained from a man between 18 and 29 years old with active or convalescent COVID-19. CDR3s include the opening cysteine and the closing phenylalanine or tryptophan. D genes are given only for firm matches. Not every row has a clone size; where given, it reads once, few, many or a size class.

TGCGCCAGCAGCGCCGGGGGACAGCCTGCTGGGAATGAGCAGTTCTTC | CASSAGGQPAGNEQFF | . | TRBV5-1 | . | TRBJ2-1
TGTGCCAGTAGTATAAGGCTAGCGGGCACAGATACGCAGTATTTT | CASSIRLAGTDTQYF | . | TRBV19 | TRBD2 | TRBJ2-3
TGTGCCAGCAGTCGTCCCGGACAGGGCACAGATACGCAGTATTTT | CASSRPGQGTDTQYF | once | TRBV6-2/TRBV6-3 | TRBD1 | TRBJ2-3
TGTGCCAGCAGCGTAGCTCGCACAGGGGGCTGGTATGGCTACACCTTC | CASSVARTGGWYGYTF | . | TRBV9 | TRBD1 | TRBJ1-2
TGTGCCAGCAGCCAAGAACTAGCGGGAGTGGCCGGGGAGCTGTTTTTT | CASSQELAGVAGELFF | . | TRBV4-2 | TRBD2 | TRBJ2-2
TGTGCCAGCAGGCTACAGGGCTCACCCCTCCACTTT | CASRLQGSPLHF | . | TRBV27 | . | TRBJ1-6
TGTGCCAGCAACCCGACCCTAGCGGGAGTATATACGCAGTATTTT | CASNPTLAGVYTQYF | . | TRBV28 | TRBD2 | TRBJ2-3
TGCGCCAGCAGCTTGGCCCAGGGGGCGCCCTGGCTAGCCGAAGAGACCCAGTACTTC | CASSLAQGAPWLAEETQYF | . | TRBV5-1 | TRBD1 | TRBJ2-5
TGTGCCAGCAGCAAGCGGTCTAGCGGGAGTGGAGATACGCAGTATTTT | CASSKRSSGSGDTQYF | . | TRBV7-6 | TRBD2 | TRBJ2-3
TGCAGTGCTAGTTCCAGCGGGAGGGCCGAGCAGTACTTC | CSASSSGRAEQYF | . | TRBV20-1 | TRBD2 | TRBJ2-7
TGTGCCAGCAGCCGCAAAGCTTTCTCTGGAAACACCATATATTTT | CASSRKAFSGNTIYF | . | TRBV6-2/TRBV6-3 | . | TRBJ1-3
TGCGCCAGCAGTCAACAAAAACAGGGGAGTGGGGCATATAATTCACCCCTCCACTTT | CASSQQKQGSGAYNSPLHF | once | TRBV23-1 | TRBD1 | TRBJ1-6
TGTGCCAGCAGCTTATACTCCTCTGGCGGGGGCGCCTACGAGCAGTACTTC | CASSLYSSGGGAYEQYF | . | TRBV7-2 | . | TRBJ2-7
TGCGCCAGCAATCCCCTAGCGGGAGAAGCCGGGGAGCTGTTTTTT | CASNPLAGEAGELFF | . | TRBV5-1 | TRBD2 | TRBJ2-2
TGCGCCAGCAGCAGCGGGGACACAGGGGGAACTAATGAAAAACTGTTTTTT | CASSSGDTGGTNEKLFF | . | TRBV5-1 | TRBD1 | TRBJ1-4
TGTGCCAGCAGCTTGGCCTCATTAGGCGTAGGGGAGTACTTC | CASSLASLGVGEYF | once | TRBV5-6 | . | TRBJ2-7
TGTGCCAGCAGCCCCCAGACCGGGACAGGGGGCCCCAATCAGCCCCAGCATTTT | CASSPQTGTGGPNQPQHF | . | TRBV7-4 | TRBD1 | TRBJ1-5
TGTGCCACCAGCAGATACCGGGGAATGAACACTGAAGCTTTCTTT | CATSRYRGMNTEAFF | . | TRBV15 | . | TRBJ1-1
TGTGCCAGTAGTATAGCAACAGGCTACGAGCAGTACTTC | CASSIATGYEQYF | once | TRBV19 | . | TRBJ2-7
TGTGCCAGCAGCGTTGGGGCTAGCGGGAGGAGGGCAGATACGCAGTATTTT | CASSVGASGRRADTQYF | once | TRBV9 | TRBD2 | TRBJ2-3
TGTGCCAGCAGCAGCGACAGGCTCAATCAGCCCCAGCATTTT | CASSSDRLNQPQHF | . | TRBV2 | . | TRBJ1-5
TGTGCCAGCAGTGTCAGACAGAACACTGAAGCTTTCTTT | CASSVRQNTEAFF | . | TRBV6-4 | . | TRBJ1-1
TGTGCCAGCAGCCCGACTAGCGGGAGGATCGATGAGCAGTTCTTC | CASSPTSGRIDEQFF | . | TRBV7-2 | TRBD2 | TRBJ2-1
TGTGCCAGCAGTAGGGACAGGTGGATTTACGAGCAGTACTTC | CASSRDRWIYEQYF | once | TRBV28 | TRBD1 | TRBJ2-7
TGTGCCAGTAGTATCCGAGGACAGGGGAGCACTGAAGCTTTCTTT | CASSIRGQGSTEAFF | few | TRBV19 | TRBD1 | TRBJ1-1
TGTGCCAGCAGCCCGGACAGGGAAGTTGGCTATGGCTACACCTTC | CASSPDREVGYGYTF | once | TRBV6-5 | TRBD1 | TRBJ1-2
TGTGCCAGTAGTACAGGGGGCGCCGACTATGGCTACACCTTC | CASSTGGADYGYTF | once | TRBV19 | TRBD1 | TRBJ1-2
TGTGCCAGCAGTGTCGGGGACTTAACTAGCATTTACTCTGGGGCCAACGTCCTGACTTTC | CASSVGDLTSIYSGANVLTF | . | TRBV28 | . | TRBJ2-6
TGCGCCAGCAGTGATCTAGCTGGAGAGACCCAGTACTTC | CASSDLAGETQYF | . | TRBV10-1 | . | TRBJ2-5
TGTGCCAGCAGACCCCCGGGAGCAACTAATGAAAAACTGTTTTTT | CASRPPGATNEKLFF | few | TRBV6-5 | . | TRBJ1-4
TGTGCCAGTAGTCCGTGGACAGGTAGAAACACCATATATTTT | CASSPWTGRNTIYF | few | TRBV19 | TRBD1 | TRBJ1-3
TGTGCCAGTAGTCCCTCTTCCGGGGAGCTGTTTTTT | CASSPSSGELFF | . | TRBV19 | . | TRBJ2-2
TGTGCCAGCAGCGTAACCGGGACTAGCGGGAATGAGCAGTTCTTC | CASSVTGTSGNEQFF | once | TRBV2 | TRBD2 | TRBJ2-1
TGTGCCAGCAGCGTAGAGCCACCTTATGGCTACACCTTC | CASSVEPPYGYTF | once | TRBV9 | . | TRBJ1-2
TGTGCCAGCAGCCACACTAGCGGGGCTATCAATGAGCAGTTCTTC | CASSHTSGAINEQFF | few | TRBV7-9 | TRBD2 | TRBJ2-1
TGTGCCAGCCGCCCCGGGACAGGGGGCGTCACCGGGGAGCTGTTTTTT | CASRPGTGGVTGELFF | . | TRBV5-4 | TRBD1 | TRBJ2-2
TGTGCCAGCAATCCTAATACAGGCCCTCGAGAAAAACTGTTTTTT | CASNPNTGPREKLFF | . | TRBV2 | . | TRBJ1-4
TGTGCCAGCTCATCCCGACAGATCTCTGGAAACACCATATATTTT | CASSSRQISGNTIYF | . | TRBV18 | . | TRBJ1-3
TGTGCCAGCAGCTTGACTAGCGGAAGCACAGATACGCAGTATTTT | CASSLTSGSTDTQYF | . | TRBV5-4 | TRBD2 | TRBJ2-3
TGTGCCAGCAGTTTCGGAAGGGGCACTGAAGCTTTCTTT | CASSFGRGTEAFF | . | TRBV27 | . | TRBJ1-1
TGCAGCGTTCAAATACAGGGGAGAGCTTTCTTT | CSVQIQGRAFF | . | TRBV29-1 | TRBD1 | TRBJ1-1
TGTGCCAGCAGCCAAGATCTCGGGAGCTGGTACGAGCAGTACTTC | CASSQDLGSWYEQYF | . | TRBV4-2 | . | TRBJ2-7
TGTGCCAGTAGTATGGTAAATACGGGTGAGCAGTTCTTC | CASSMVNTGEQFF | . | TRBV19 | . | TRBJ2-1
TGTGCCAGCAGCTTATGGACTCGACCCTACGAGCAGTACTTC | CASSLWTRPYEQYF | few | TRBV11-2 | . | TRBJ2-7
TGTGCCAGCAGCCGATACAGACAGGGTTTATATTCACCCCTCCACTTT | CASSRYRQGLYSPLHF | . | TRBV11-2 | TRBD1 | TRBJ1-6
TGTGCCAGCAGCCAGAACAGGGATGCTTATGGCTACACCTTC | CASSQNRDAYGYTF | . | TRBV3-1/TRBV3-2 | . | TRBJ1-2
TGTGCCAGCAGGCATACTCCGGGACAGTTTCCCTACGAGCAGTACTTC | CASRHTPGQFPYEQYF | . | TRBV11-1 | TRBD1 | TRBJ2-7
TGCGCCAGCAGCCTAACAGTAGTCTCTGGGGCCAACGTCCTGACTTTC | CASSLTVVSGANVLTF | . | TRBV5-1 | . | TRBJ2-6
TGTGCCAGTAGTATTTCAGGGGTGGGTCGCAATCAGCCCCAGCATTTT | CASSISGVGRNQPQHF | . | TRBV19 | . | TRBJ1-5
TGTGCCATCAGGGAACAGGGGGCAGACATTCAGTACTTC | CAIREQGADIQYF | . | TRBV10-3 | TRBD1 | TRBJ2-4
TGTGCCAGCAGTTATGGAGGAGCCGCGAACACTGAAGCTTTCTTT | CASSYGGAANTEAFF | . | TRBV6-2/TRBV6-3 | . | TRBJ1-1
TGTGCCTATACTCGACTAGCGGGAACCTACAATGAGCAGTTCTTC | CAYTRLAGTYNEQFF | . | TRBV30 | TRBD2 | TRBJ2-1
TGTGCCAGCAGCCGACAGCTTAACACTGAAGCTTTCTTT | CASSRQLNTEAFF | . | TRBV5-4 | . | TRBJ1-1
TGTGCCAGCAGCAAGACAGACAATCAGCCCCAGCATTTT | CASSKTDNQPQHF | . | TRBV7-8 | . | TRBJ1-5
TGTGCCAGCAGTTCCCGGACAGGGGGTAATTCACCCCTCCACTTT | CASSSRTGGNSPLHF | . | TRBV27 | TRBD1 | TRBJ1-6
TGTGCCAGCAGCTTGGGAGCAGGATCGGTTGAAGCTTTCTTT | CASSLGAGSVEAFF | . | TRBV5-5 | . | TRBJ1-1
TGTGCCAGCAGCTTGCGCGGAGGGCCCCAAGAGACCCAGTACTTC | CASSLRGGPQETQYF | . | TRBV5-4 | . | TRBJ2-5